This TCR beta chain was identified during a study of response to subunit inactivated influenza vaccine. The V and J ends lost 3 bases and 5 bases, in that order; junction bases with no gene match: 11. CDR3 size: 16 residues. Germline CDR1 is ENHRY and CDR2 is SYGVKD. This clonotype occurred a few times. Its antigen is still unknown. Whole-study findings and limits: That few new T cells are recruited by each seasonal influenza vaccination was the authors' suggestion.

Each CDR3 protein gets one entry after TCRdb re-called the RT-PCR reads with MiXCR. The sample consists of approximately 170,000 distinct CDR3 sequences, about 15% of them appearing once. The chain uses TRBV10-3 and TRBJ2-5, with 8 bases matching TRBD2. The origin of this receptor is a man aged 45 to 65 who received an inactivated influenza vaccine. The starting material was CD8+ T cells sorted from PBMCs, obtained roughly 5 days after vaccination. The CDR3 spells CAISDARGGSGETQYF. The CDR3 DNA is TGTGCCATCAGTGATGCTCGGGGGGGTTCTGGGGAGACCCAGTACTTC.